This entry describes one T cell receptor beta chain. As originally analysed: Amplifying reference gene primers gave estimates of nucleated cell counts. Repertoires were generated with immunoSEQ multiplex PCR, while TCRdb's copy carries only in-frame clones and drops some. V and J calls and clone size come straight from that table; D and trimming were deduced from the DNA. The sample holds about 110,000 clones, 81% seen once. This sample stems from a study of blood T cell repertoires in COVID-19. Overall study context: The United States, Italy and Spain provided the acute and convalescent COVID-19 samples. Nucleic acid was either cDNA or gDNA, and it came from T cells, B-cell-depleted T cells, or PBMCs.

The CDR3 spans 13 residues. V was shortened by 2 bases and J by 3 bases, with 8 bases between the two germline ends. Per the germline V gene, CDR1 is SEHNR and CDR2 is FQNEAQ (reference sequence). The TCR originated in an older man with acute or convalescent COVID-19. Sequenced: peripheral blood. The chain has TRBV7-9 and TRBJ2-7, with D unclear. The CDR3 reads CASSLLAGYEQYF. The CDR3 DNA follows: TGTGCCAGCAGCTTATTAGCCGGCTACGAGCAGTACTTC.